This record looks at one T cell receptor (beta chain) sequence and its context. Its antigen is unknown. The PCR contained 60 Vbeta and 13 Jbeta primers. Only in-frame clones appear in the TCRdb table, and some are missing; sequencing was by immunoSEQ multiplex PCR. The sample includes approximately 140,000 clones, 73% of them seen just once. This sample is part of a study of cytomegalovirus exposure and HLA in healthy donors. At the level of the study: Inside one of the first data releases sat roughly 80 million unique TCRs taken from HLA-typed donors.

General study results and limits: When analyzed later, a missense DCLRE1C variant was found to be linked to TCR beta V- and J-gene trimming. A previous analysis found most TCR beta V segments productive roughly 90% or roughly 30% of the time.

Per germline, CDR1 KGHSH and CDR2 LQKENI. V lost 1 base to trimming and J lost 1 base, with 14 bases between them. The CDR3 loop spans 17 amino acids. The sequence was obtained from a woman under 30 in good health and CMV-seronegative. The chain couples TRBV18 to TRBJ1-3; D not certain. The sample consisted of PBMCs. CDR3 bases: TGTGCCAGCTCACCACTATCAGTGGCTTCATCTGGAAACACCATATATTTT. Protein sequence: CASSPLSVASSGNTIYF.